The T cell receptor (gamma chain) described here comes from a study of Vδ1+ human thymocytes. Study results and caveats: Unexpected Vdelta2 sequences could cause misinterpretation of bulk repertoire data. Thymic TRG and TRD repertoires appeared highly polyclonal.

The sorted cells were CD3+ Vdelta1+ Vdelta2- thymocytes from alphabeta-depleted thymus. Extracted RNA was reverse transcribed into cDNA. The CDR3 regions were amplified by multiplex PCR from V-gene primers to a constant-region primer. TCRdb reprocessed the multiplex PCR reads through CATT. The sample records over 25,000 gamma-chain clones, about 18% being singletons. With respect to this clone: Its matching antigen is unknown.

Germline V gene sequence: CDR1 EGSTGY, CDR2 YDSYTSSV. The CDR3 has 12 residues. V shed 2 bases and J 6 bases; nucleotides not matched to a gene: 4. This chain joins TRGV4 and TRGJ1 or TRGJ2. The sample was Vdelta1+ gamma-delta thymocytes from the thymus. Subset described: FACS-sorted CD3+ TCRalphabeta- TCRVdelta1+ TCRVdelta2- thymocytes. The receptor comes from a boy less than two years old who had congenital heart surgery. Written as DNA, the CDR3 is TGTGCCACCTGGGATGTCCCTTATAAGAAACTCTTT. Its protein product is CATWDVPYKKLF.